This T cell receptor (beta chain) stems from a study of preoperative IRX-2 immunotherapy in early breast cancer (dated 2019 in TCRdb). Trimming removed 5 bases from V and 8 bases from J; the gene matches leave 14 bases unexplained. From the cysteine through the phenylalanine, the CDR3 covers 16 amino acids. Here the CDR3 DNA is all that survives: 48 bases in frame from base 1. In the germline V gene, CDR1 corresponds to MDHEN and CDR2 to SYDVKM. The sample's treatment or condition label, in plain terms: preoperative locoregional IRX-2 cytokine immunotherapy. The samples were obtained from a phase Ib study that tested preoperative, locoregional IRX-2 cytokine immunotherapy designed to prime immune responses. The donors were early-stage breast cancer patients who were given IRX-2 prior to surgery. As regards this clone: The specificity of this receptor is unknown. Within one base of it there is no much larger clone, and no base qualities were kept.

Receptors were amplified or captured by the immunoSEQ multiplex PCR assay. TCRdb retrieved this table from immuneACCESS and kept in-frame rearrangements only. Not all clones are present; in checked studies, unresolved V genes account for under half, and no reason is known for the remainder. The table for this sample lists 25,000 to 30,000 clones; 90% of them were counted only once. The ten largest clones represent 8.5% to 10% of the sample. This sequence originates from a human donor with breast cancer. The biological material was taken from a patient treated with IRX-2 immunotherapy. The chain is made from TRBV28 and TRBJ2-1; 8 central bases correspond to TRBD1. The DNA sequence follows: TGTGCCAGCAGTACGCCCGGGGGACAGGATATGGATGAGCAGTTCTTC. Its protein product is CASSTPGGQDMDEQFF.